This is a list of T cell receptor beta chains from one sample in a study of T-cell memory formation after mild COVID-19. MiXCR, run by TCRdb on the 5' RACE reads, gives a single entry per CDR3 protein. Of some 600,000 distinct CDR3 sequences in the sample, 15% to 20% were seen once. The sample was PBMCs or a T cell subset sorted from them (not recorded which). The receptor source for this set is an adult woman who had mild COVID-19 (a few samples of this study predate the infection). Cell type and time point are not known. CDR3s include the opening cysteine and the closing phenylalanine or tryptophan. The order of the fields is clone size, J gene, D gene, V gene, CDR3 protein, CDR3 DNA. D genes are given only for firm matches. A clone size is listed for some rows: how often the clone was seen (once, few, many), or a class if it is expanded.

clone size: few
J gene: TRBJ2-5
D gene: NA
V gene: TRBV5-1
CDR3 protein: CASSWGTQETQYF
CDR3 DNA: TGCGCCAGCAGCTGGGGGACCCAAGAGACCCAGTACTTC

clone size: NA
J gene: TRBJ2-5
D gene: TRBD2
V gene: TRBV20-1
CDR3 protein: CSASSVVAGTTKETQYF
CDR3 DNA: TGCAGTGCTTCATCAGTAGTAGCGGGGACGACAAAAGAGACCCAGTACTTC

clone size: NA
J gene: TRBJ1-2
D gene: NA
V gene: TRBV12-3/TRBV12-4
CDR3 protein: CATNALTGTYGYTF
CDR3 DNA: TGTGCCACCAACGCCCTTACAGGGACCTATGGCTACACCTTC

clone size: once
J gene: TRBJ2-1
D gene: NA
V gene: TRBV7-6
CDR3 protein: CASSRVQGYNEQFF
CDR3 DNA: TGTGCCAGCAGCCGAGTCCAGGGATACAATGAGCAGTTCTTC

clone size: few
J gene: TRBJ2-7
D gene: TRBD1
V gene: TRBV12-3/TRBV12-4
CDR3 protein: CASSLTLTGLPYEQYF
CDR3 DNA: TGTGCCAGCAGCCTGACGCTGACAGGGCTACCCTACGAGCAGTACTTC

clone size: NA
J gene: TRBJ1-1
D gene: TRBD1
V gene: TRBV20-1
CDR3 protein: CSASLAGGGRNTEAFF
CDR3 DNA: TGCAGTGCTAGTCTGGCAGGGGGCGGTCGGAACACTGAAGCTTTCTTT

clone size: few
J gene: TRBJ2-3
D gene: NA
V gene: TRBV7-2
CDR3 protein: CASSPRGILLDTQYF
CDR3 DNA: TGTGCCAGCAGCCCCCGAGGGATCTTATTAGATACGCAGTATTTT

clone size: NA
J gene: TRBJ2-7
D gene: NA
V gene: TRBV12-3/TRBV12-4
CDR3 protein: CATSLTGVEQYF
CDR3 DNA: TGTGCCACCTCGCTAACCGGGGTCGAGCAGTACTTC

clone size: many
J gene: TRBJ2-3
D gene: NA
V gene: TRBV27
CDR3 protein: CASRALATDTQYF
CDR3 DNA: TGTGCCAGCCGCGCGCTAGCCACAGATACGCAGTATTTT

clone size: NA
J gene: TRBJ2-3
D gene: NA
V gene: TRBV4-1
CDR3 protein: CASSHPRTDTQYF
CDR3 DNA: TGCGCCAGCAGCCACCCTAGAACAGATACGCAGTATTTT